What follows is one TCR beta chain and its context. This entry comes from a study of blood T cell repertoires in COVID-19. Produced via immunoSEQ multiplex PCR; TCRdb's table is partial and in-frame only. This table holds around 140,000 clones, 75% to 90% found once. Trimming removed 3 bases from V and 11 bases from J; junction bases left unmatched: 13. CDR1 is SGDLS and CDR2 is YYNGEE in the germline V gene. There are 15 residues in the CDR3. J is TRBJ1-1 and V is TRBV9; 10 bases fit TRBD1. The receptor was derived from a man aged 18 to 29 with COVID-19, enrolled during active disease. Material: peripheral blood. For the CDR3, the DNA is TGTGCCAGCAGCGGAATACCGGGACAGGGGCCGGGGGCTTTCTTT. It translates to CASSGIPGQGPGAFF.